The source of this T cell receptor beta chain is a study of shared clonotypes between healthy human individuals. Looking at the study overall: Donors consisted of two women and a few men between 18 and 49. Overall study results and limits: Naive subsets typically showed greater estimated richness than memory subsets. It was the non-shared clonotypes that had lower generation probabilities than clonotypes shared by all four donors.

On sorted subsets, replicate PCRs used roughly 190 ng DNA, or some 28,000 T cell genomes. Here immunoSEQ multiplex PCR was the method, and the copy in TCRdb shows in-frame clones only, minus some. The repertoire consists of hundreds of thousands of clones, with less than 80% occurring once and the leading ten covering 1.5% to 2%. This clone was seen only once. Its antigen is not identified. Material: memory CD4+ T cells sorted from blood. Stated subset: CD45RA-negative fraction. The source is a woman aged 30 to 39 in good health.

CDR3 in DNA: TGCAGCGTTGAAGGACTAGTGAGGAATGAGCAGTTCTTC. This encodes CSVEGLVRNEQFF. The V gene is TRBV29-1, the J gene TRBJ2-1; D is possibly TRBD2 (6 bases). Trimming pared 1 base from V and 7 bases from J, leaving 11 bases between. CDR1 is SQVTM and CDR2 is ANQGSEA in the germline V gene. CDR3 length: 13 residues.